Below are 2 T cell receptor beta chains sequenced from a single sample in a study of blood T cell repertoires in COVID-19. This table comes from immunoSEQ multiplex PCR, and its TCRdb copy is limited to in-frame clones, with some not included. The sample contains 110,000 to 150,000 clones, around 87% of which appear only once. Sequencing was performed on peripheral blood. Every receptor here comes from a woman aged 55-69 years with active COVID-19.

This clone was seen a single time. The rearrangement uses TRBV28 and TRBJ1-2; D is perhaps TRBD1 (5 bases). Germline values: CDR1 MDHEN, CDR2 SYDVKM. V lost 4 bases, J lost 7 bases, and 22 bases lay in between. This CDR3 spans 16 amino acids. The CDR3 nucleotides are TGTGCCAGCAGTTCAGGACCCGGGGGGGTACAAGGTGGCTACACCTTC. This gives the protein CASSSGPGGVQGGYTF.

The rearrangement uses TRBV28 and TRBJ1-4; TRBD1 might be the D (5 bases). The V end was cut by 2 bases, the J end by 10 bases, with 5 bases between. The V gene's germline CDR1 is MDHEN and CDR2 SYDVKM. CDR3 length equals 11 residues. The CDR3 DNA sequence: TGTGCCAGCAGTTTACAGGGAAAACTGTTTTTT. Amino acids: CASSLQGKLFF.